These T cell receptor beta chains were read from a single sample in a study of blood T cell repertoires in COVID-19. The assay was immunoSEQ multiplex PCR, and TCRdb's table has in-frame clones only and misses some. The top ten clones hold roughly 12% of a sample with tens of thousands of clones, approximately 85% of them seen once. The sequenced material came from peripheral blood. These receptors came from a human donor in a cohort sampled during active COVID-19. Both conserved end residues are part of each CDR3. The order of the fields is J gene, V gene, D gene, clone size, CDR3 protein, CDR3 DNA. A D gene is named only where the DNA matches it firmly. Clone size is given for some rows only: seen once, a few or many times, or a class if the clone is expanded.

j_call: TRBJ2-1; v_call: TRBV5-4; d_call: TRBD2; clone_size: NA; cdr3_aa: CASSSKGTSGSKDEQFF; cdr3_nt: TGTGCCAGCAGCTCGAAGGGGACTAGCGGGAGTAAGGATGAGCAGTTCTTC
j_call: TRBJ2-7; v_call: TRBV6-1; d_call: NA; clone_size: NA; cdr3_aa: CASSEARLTYEQYF; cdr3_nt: TGTGCCAGCAGTGAAGCGAGGTTGACTTACGAGCAGTACTTC
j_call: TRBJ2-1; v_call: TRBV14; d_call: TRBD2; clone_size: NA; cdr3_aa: CASSHPPGGNEQFF; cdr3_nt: TGTGCCAGCAGCCACCCCCCGGGGGGAAATGAGCAGTTCTTC
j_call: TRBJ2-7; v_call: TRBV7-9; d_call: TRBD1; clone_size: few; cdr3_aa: CASSRDRAYEQYF; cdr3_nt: TGTGCCAGCAGCCGTGACAGGGCCTACGAGCAGTACTTC
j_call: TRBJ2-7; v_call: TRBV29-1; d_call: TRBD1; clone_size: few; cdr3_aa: CSVEGTGNPYEQYF; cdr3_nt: TGCAGCGTCGAGGGGACAGGGAACCCCTACGAGCAGTACTTC
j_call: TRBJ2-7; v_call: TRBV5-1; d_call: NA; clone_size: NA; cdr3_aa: CASSLAGVAYEQYF; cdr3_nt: TGCGCCAGCAGCTTGGCCGGGGTTGCCTACGAGCAGTACTTC
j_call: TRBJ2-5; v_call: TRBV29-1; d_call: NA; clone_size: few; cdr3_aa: CSAQQETQYF; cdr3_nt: TGCAGCGCGCAACAAGAGACCCAGTACTTC
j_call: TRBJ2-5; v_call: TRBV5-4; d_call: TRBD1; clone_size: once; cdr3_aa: CASSRDSQETQYF; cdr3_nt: TGTGCCAGCAGCCGGGACAGCCAAGAGACCCAGTACTTC
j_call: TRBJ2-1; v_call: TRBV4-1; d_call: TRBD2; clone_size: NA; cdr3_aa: CASSRGGAGVYNEQFF; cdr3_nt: TGCGCCAGCAGCCGAGGGGGAGCGGGAGTGTACAATGAGCAGTTCTTC
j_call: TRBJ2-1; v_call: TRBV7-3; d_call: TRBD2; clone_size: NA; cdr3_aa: CASSSGLAGGRTYNEQFF; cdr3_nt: TGTGCCAGCAGCTCTGGACTAGCGGGAGGGCGGACCTACAATGAGCAGTTCTTC
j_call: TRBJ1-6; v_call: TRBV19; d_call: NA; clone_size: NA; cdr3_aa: CASSSAAYNSPLHF; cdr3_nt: TGTGCCAGTAGTTCCGCAGCCTATAATTCACCCCTCCACTTT
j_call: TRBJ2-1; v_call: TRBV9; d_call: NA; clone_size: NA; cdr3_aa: CASATGFNEQFF; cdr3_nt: TGTGCCAGCGCGACTGGATTCAATGAGCAGTTCTTC
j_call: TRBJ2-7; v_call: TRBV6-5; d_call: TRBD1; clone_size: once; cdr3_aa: CASQSRGPTYEQYF; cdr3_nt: TGTGCCAGCCAAAGCAGGGGGCCCACCTACGAGCAGTACTTC
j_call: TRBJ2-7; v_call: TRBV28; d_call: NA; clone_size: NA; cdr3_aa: CASRLEESSYEQYF; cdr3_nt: TGTGCCAGCAGGTTGGAGGAGTCATCCTACGAGCAGTACTTC
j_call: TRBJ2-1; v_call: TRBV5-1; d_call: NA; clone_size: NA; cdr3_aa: CASSFGLHSYNEQFF; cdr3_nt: TGCGCCAGCAGCTTCGGACTGCACTCCTACAATGAGCAGTTCTTC
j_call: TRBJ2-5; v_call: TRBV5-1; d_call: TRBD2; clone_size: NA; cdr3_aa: CASSLAVGAGGGETQYF; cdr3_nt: TGCGCCAGCAGCTTGGCCGTAGGAGCGGGAGGGGGAGAGACCCAGTACTTC
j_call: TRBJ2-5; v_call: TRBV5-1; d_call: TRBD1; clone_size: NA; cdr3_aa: CASSYRGPGETQYF; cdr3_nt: TGCGCCAGCAGCTACAGGGGGCCTGGAGAGACCCAGTACTTC
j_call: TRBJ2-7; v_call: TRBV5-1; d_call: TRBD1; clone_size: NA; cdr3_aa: CASSLAGQVYEQYF; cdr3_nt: TGCGCCAGCAGCTTGGCGGGACAGGTGTACGAGCAGTACTTC
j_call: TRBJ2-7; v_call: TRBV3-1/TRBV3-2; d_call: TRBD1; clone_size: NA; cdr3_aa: CASSPGQGYGEQYF; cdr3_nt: TGTGCCAGCAGCCCTGGACAGGGATACGGCGAGCAGTACTTC
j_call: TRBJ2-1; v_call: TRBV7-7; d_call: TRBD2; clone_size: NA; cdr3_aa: CASSLTSGSKGNEQFF; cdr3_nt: TGTGCTAGCAGCCTGACTAGCGGGAGTAAGGGCAATGAGCAGTTCTTC
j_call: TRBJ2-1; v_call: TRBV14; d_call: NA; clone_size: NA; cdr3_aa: CASSQDLGGYNEQFF; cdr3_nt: TGTGCCAGCAGCCAAGATCTAGGCGGCTACAATGAGCAGTTCTTC
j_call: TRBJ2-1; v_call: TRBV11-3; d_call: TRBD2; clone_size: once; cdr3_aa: CASSLAKGAGGYNEQFF; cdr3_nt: TGTGCCAGCAGCTTAGCCAAAGGGGCGGGAGGGTACAATGAGCAGTTCTTC
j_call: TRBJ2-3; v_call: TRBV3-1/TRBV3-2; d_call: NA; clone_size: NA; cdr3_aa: CASSPPVWALTDTQYF; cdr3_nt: TGTGCCAGCAGCCCCCCGGTGTGGGCCCTCACAGATACGCAGTATTTT